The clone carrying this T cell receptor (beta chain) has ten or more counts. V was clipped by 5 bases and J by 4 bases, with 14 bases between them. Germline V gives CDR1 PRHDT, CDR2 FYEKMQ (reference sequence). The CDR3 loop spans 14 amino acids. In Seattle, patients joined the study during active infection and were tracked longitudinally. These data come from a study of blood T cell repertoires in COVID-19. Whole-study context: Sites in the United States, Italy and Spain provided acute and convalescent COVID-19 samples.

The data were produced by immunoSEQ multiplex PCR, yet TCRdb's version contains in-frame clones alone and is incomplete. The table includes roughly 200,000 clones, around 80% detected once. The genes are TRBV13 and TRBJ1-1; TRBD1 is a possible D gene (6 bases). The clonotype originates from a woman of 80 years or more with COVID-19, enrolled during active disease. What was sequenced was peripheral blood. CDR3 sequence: CASSRGQPFTEAFF. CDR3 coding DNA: TGTGCCAGCAGCCGAGGACAGCCTTTCACTGAAGCTTTCTTT.